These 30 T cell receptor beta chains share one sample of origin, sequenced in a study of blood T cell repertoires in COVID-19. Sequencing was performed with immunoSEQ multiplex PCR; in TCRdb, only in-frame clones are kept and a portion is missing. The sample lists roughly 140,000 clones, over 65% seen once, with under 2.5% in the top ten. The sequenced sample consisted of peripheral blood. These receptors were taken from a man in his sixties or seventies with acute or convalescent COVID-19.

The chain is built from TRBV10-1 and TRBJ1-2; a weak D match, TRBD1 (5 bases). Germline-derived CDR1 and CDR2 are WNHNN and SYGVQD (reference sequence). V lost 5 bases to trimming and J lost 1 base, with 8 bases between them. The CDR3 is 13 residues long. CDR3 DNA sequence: TGCGCCAGCAGTCCAGGGCTTAACTATGGCTACACCTTC. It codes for CASSPGLNYGYTF.

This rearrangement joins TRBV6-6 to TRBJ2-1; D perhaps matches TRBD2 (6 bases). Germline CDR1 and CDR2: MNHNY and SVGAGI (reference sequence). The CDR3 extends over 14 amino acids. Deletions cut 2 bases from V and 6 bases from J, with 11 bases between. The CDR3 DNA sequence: TGTGCCAGCAGTTACACGGGAGAAGGCAATGAGCAGTTCTTC. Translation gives CASSYTGEGNEQFF.

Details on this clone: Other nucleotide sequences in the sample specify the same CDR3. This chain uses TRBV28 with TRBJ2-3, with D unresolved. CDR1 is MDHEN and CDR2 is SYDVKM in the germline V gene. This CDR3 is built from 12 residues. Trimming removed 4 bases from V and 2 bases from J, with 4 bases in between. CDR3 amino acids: CASSSLTDTQYF. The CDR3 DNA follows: TGTGCCAGCAGTTCCCTCACAGATACGCAGTATTTT.

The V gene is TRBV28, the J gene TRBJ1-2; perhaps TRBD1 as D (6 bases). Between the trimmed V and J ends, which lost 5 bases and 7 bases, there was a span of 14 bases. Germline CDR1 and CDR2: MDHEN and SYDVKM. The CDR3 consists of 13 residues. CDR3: CASSPGGGFGYTF. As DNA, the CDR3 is TGTGCCAGCAGTCCTGGTGGGGGCTTTGGCTACACCTTC.

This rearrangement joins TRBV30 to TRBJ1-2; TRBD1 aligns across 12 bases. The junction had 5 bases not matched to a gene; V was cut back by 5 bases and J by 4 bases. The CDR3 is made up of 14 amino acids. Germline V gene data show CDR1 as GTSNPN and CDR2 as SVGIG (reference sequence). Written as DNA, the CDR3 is TGTGCCTGGGTTGGGACAGGGGGCTTCTATGGCTACACCTTC. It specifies CAWVGTGGFYGYTF.

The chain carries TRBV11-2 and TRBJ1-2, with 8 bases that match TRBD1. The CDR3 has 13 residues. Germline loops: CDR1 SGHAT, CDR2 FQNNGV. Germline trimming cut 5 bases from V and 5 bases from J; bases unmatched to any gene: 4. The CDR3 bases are TGTGCCAGCAGCCTGCGACAGGGGTATGGCTACACCTTC. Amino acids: CASSLRQGYGYTF. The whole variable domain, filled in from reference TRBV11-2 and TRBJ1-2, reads EAGVAQSPRYKIIEKRQSVAFWCNPISGHATLYWYQQILGQGPKLLIQFQNNGVVDDSQLPKDRFSAERLKGVDSTLKIQPAKLEDSAVYLCASSLRQGYGYTFGSGTRLTVV.

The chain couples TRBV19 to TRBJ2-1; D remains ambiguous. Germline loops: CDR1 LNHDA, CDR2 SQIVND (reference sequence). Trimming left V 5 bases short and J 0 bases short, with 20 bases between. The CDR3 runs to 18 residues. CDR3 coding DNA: TGTGCCAGTAGTTCCGTTGGGCTTAATGGTAGCTCCTACAATGAGCAGTTCTTC. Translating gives CASSSVGLNGSSYNEQFF.

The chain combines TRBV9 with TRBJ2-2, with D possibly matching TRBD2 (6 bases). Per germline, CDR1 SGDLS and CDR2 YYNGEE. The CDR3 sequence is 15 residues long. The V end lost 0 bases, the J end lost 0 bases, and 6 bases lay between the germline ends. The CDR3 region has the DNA TGTGCCAGCAGCGTAGCGGGAGCGAACACCGGGGAGCTGTTTTTT. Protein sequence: CASSVAGANTGELFF.

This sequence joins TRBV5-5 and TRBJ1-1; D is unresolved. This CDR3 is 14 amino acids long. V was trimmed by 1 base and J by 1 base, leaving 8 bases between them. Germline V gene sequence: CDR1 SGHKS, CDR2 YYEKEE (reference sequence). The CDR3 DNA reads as TGTGCCAGCAGCTTGACGAGCCAGAACACTGAAGCTTTCTTT. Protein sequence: CASSLTSQNTEAFF.

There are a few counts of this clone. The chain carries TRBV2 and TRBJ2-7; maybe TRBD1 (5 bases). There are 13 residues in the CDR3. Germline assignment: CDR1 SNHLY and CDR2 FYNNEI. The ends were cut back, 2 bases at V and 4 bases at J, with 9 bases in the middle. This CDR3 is CASSESREYEQYF. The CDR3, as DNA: TGTGCCAGCAGTGAAAGCAGGGAATACGAGCAGTACTTC.

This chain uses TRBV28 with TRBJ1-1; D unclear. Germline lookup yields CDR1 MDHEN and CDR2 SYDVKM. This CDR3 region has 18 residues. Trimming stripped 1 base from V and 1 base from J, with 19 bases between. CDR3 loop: CASSLSRGSYTRNTEAFF. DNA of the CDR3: TGTGCCAGCAGTTTATCCCGGGGATCTTATACAAGGAACACTGAAGCTTTCTTT. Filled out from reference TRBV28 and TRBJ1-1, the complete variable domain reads DVKVTQSSRYLVKRTGEKVFLECVQDMDHENMFWYRQDPGLGLRLIYFSYDVKMKEKGDIPEGYSVSREKKERFSLILESASTNQTSMYLCASSLSRGSYTRNTEAFFGQGTRLTVV.

The CDR3 coding sequence is TGTGCCAGCAGGAACCCACAGGGACTAAGCTCCTATAATTCACCCCTCCACTTT. Translating gives CASRNPQGLSSYNSPLHF. J is TRBJ1-6 and V is TRBV28; tentatively, D is TRBD1 (6 bases). V lost 6 bases and J 0 bases, leaving 18 bases between the germline ends. CDR3 size: 18 residues. CDR1 and CDR2 from the germline V gene are MDHEN and SYDVKM.

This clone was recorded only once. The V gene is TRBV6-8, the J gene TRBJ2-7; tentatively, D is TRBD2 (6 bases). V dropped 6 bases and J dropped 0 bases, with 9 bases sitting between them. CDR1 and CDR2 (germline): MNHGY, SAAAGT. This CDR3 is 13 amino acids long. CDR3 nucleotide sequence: TGTGCCAGCAGGGGGGAGGTCTCCTACGAGCAGTACTTC. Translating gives CASRGEVSYEQYF.

The CDR3 DNA reads as TGCGCCAGCAGCTTAGGGGCCGCGAACACCGGGGAGCTGTTTTTT. It is translated as CASSLGAANTGELFF. The chain has TRBV5-1 and TRBJ2-2, with D possibly TRBD1 on 5 matching bases. V was trimmed by 2 bases and J by 0 bases, leaving 8 bases between them. This CDR3 spans 15 amino acids. Germline V gene lookup returns CDR1 SGHRS and CDR2 YFSETQ.

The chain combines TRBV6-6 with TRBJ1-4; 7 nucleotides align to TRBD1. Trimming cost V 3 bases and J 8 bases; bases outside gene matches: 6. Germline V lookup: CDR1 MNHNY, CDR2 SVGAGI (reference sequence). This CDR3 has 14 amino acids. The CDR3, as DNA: TGTGCCAGCAGTTATGAGACAGGGTACGAAAAACTGTTTTTT. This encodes CASSYETGYEKLFF.

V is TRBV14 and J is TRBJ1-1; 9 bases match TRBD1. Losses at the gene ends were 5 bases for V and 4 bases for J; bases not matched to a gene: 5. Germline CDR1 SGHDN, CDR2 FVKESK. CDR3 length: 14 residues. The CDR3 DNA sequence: TGTGCCAGCAGCGTACAGGGGGCGCGCACTGAAGCTTTCTTT. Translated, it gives CASSVQGARTEAFF.

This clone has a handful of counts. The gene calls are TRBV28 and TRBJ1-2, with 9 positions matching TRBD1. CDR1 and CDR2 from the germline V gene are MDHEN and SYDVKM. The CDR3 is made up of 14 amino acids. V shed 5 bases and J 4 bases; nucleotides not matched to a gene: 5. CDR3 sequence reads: CASSGGDRVYGYTF. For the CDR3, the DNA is TGTGCCAGCAGTGGGGGGGACAGGGTCTATGGCTACACCTTC.

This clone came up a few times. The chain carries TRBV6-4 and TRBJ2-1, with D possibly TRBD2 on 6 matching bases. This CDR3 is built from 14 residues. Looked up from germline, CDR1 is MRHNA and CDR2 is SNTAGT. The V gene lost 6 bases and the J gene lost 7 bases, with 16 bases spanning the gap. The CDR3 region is CASRLTRPGNEQFF. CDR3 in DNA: TGTGCCAGCAGGCTGACTAGGCCGGGAAATGAGCAGTTCTTC.

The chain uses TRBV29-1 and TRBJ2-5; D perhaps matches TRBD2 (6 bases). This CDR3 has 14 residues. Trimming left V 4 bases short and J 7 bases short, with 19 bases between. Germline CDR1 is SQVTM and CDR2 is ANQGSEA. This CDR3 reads CSVVRAEGRWTQYF. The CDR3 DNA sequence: TGCAGCGTTGTCAGGGCCGAGGGGAGGTGGACCCAGTACTTC.

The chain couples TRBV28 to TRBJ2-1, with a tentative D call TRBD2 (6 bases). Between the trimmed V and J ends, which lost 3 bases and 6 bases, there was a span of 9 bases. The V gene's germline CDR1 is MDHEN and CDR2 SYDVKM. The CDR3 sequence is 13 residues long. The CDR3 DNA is TGTGCCAGCAGTTTGGGAGGCACCAATGAGCAGTTCTTC. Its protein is CASSLGGTNEQFF.

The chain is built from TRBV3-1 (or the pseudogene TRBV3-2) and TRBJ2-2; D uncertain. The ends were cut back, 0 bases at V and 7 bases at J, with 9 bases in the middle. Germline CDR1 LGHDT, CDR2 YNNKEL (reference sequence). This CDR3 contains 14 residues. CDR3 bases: TGTGCCAGCAGCCAAGAGGCTGTTTACGGGGAGCTGTTTTTT. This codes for CASSQEAVYGELFF.

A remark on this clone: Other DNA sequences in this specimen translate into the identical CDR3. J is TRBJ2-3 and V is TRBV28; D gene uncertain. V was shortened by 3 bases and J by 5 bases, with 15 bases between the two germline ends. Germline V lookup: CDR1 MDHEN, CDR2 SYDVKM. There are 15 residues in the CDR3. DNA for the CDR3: TGTGCCAGCAGTTTTGATCTGAGGAAGGTAGATACGCAGTATTTT. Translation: CASSFDLRKVDTQYF.

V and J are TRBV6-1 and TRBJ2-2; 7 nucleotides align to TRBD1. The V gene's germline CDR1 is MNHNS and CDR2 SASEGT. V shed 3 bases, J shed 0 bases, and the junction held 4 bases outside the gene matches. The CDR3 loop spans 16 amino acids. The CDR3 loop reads CASSDRQGANTGELFF. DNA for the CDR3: TGTGCCAGCAGTGATCGACAGGGCGCGAACACCGGGGAGCTGTTTTTT.

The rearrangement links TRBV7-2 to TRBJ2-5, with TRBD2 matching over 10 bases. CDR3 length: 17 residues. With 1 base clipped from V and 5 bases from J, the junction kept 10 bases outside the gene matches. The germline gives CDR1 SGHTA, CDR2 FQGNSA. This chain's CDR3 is CASSLVASGGGLETQYF. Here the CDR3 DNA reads TGTGCCAGCAGCTTAGTAGCGAGCGGGGGGGGCTTGGAGACCCAGTACTTC.

The CDR3 here is CASKGRDVGRGENQPQHF. CDR3 nucleotide sequence: TGTGCCAGCAAGGGGAGAGACGTTGGACGGGGGGAAAATCAGCCCCAGCATTTT. V gene TRBV9 combines with J gene TRBJ1-5; D possibly corresponds to TRBD1 (5 bases). CDR1 is SGDLS, CDR2 YYNGEE, per germline. The CDR3 runs to 18 residues. V was trimmed by 6 bases and J by 4 bases, leaving 26 bases between them. The whole variable domain, remainder taken from reference TRBV9 and TRBJ1-5, is DSGVTQTPKHLITATGQRVTLRCSPRSGDLSVYWYQQSLDQGLQFLIQYYNGEERAKGNILERFSAQQFPDLHSELNLSSLELGDSALYFCASKGRDVGRGENQPQHFGDGTRLSIL.

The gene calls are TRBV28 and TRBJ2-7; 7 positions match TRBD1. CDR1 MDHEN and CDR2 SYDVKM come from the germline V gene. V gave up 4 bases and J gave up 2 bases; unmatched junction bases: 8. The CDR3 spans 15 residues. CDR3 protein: CASSSPGTAPYEQYF. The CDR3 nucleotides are TGTGCCAGCAGTTCCCCCGGGACAGCGCCCTACGAGCAGTACTTC.

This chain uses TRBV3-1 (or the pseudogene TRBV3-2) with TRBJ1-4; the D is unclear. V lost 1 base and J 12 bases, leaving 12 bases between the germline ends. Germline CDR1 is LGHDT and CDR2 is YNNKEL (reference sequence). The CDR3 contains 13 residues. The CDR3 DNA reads TGTGCCAGCAGCCAAGTTCGGCAGGCTGAACTGTTTTTT. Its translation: CASSQVRQAELFF.

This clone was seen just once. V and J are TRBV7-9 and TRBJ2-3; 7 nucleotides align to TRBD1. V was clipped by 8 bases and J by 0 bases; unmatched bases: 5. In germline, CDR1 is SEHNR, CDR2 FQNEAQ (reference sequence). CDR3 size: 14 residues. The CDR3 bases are TGTGCCAGCGACTACAGGGGAAGCACAGATACGCAGTATTTT. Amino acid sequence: CASDYRGSTDTQYF.

CDR3: CASSPGTGFYEQYF. The CDR3 bases are TGTGCCAGTAGTCCCGGGACAGGGTTCTACGAGCAGTACTTC. This rearrangement joins TRBV19 to TRBJ2-7; 9 nucleotides agree with TRBD1. Germline assignment: CDR1 LNHDA and CDR2 SQIVND (reference sequence). J gave up 3 bases and V 5 bases, and 5 bases lay outside the gene matches. The CDR3 is 14 residues long.

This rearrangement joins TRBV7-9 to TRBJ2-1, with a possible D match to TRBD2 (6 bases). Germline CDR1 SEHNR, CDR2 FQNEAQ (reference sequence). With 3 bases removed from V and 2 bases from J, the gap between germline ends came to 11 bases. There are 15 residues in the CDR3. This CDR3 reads CASSFDGGPYNEQFF. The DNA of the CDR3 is TGTGCCAGCAGCTTTGACGGGGGTCCCTACAATGAGCAGTTCTTC.